This T cell receptor beta chain derives from a study of T cells after yellow fever vaccination. Study as a whole: When fractions had low cell numbers, they were prepared with SMART-Seq v4 Ultra Low Input.

The CDR3 totals 15 residues. The V end was cut by 5 bases, the J end by 0 bases, with 11 bases between. This clonotype was seen a handful of times. Antigen: not known. General study points: Detected again after the booster were most primary-vaccination clones, at nearly 97% CD4 and around 91% CD8. CD4 and CD8 compartments shared a small share of clonotypes, likely from convergent recombination.

The 5'RACE template-switching step produced TCR cDNA and added a universal primer site and UMIs. Each CDR3 protein is one row after TCRdb ran MiXCR on the 5' RACE reads. In the table there are over 150,000 distinct CDR3 sequences, about 7% of which are singletons. The sample here was CD4+ T cells sorted from PBMCs, taken less than 6 days after the first yellow fever vaccination. V and J are TRBV12-3 or TRBV12-4 and TRBJ1-3; D uncertain. The sequence was obtained from a man aged 18 to 29 who received the YFV17D yellow fever vaccine. CDR3 protein: CASSPVLSSGNTIYF. The DNA for the CDR3 is TGTGCCAGCAGTCCCGTGTTGAGCTCTGGAAACACCATATATTTT.